This TCR beta chain was captured by sequencing in a study of blood T cell repertoires in COVID-19 (dated by TCRdb to the early 2020s). Background on the whole study: Samples covering the acute and convalescent phases of COVID-19 were provided by collaborators in the United States, Italy and Spain. The samples were drawn from the first 160 participants of the ongoing ImmuneRACE study and from 950 to 1,500 subjects provided by 6 global collaborators. Where available, HLA class I and class II types were taken from metadata supplied by the sample provider and were not determined by assay-based typing. The prospective study material was composed of cDNA or gDNA derived from T cells, B-cell-depleted T cells, or PBMCs. Nearly every sample came with metadata listing a de-identified subject ID, COVID-19 status, age in years and sex. Subjects who had been exposed to COVID-19, were actively infected with it, or had recovered from it provided the deeply sampled blood TCRbeta repertoires that made up the dataset. A freely available public database, intended as a resource for researchers studying the immune response to SARS-CoV-2, is where the repertoires were released. Study-wide conclusions, independent of this receptor: How much clinical and demographic metadata was included differed by source and by participant, and the metadata was provided uncurated.

TCRbeta CDR3 regions were amplified from genomic DNA using the immunoSEQ Assay, a bias-controlled multiplex PCR. As for how the authors treated the data: The number of nucleated cells in each sample was estimated from the amplification of reference gene primers within the assay. Sequence reads were collapsed and filtered to measure the absolute abundance of every unique TCRbeta CDR3 rearrangement. Productive Simpson clonality was computed per sample as the square root of Simpson's diversity index over productive rearrangements. This is the immuneACCESS table as TCRdb keeps it, with only in-frame sequences that have V and J called. A part of the clones is gone; compared with another copy, unresolved V genes explain less than half, and the rest is unexplained. The DNA was the basis for D and trimming; V, J and clone size are from that table. For this sample the table gives roughly 150,000 clones, of which roughly 84% were detected only once. The top ten hold under 6% of the sample.

This clone was picked up one time. Its antigen is not yet known. Within one base of it there is no much larger clone, and no base qualities were kept. V loses 6 bases, J loses 5 bases, and the germline ends lie 18 bases apart. CDR1 and CDR2, looked up from the germline V gene, are KGHSH and LQKENI. Measured from the cysteine to the phenylalanine, the CDR3 is 15 residues long. This entry keeps only the CDR3 DNA: 45 bases, framed from base 1. One collaborating source in Seattle enrolled patients while the patients were actively infected and followed the patients over time throughout the course of disease. Collaborating institutions collected whole blood in K2EDTA tubes following their own protocols. For TCRbeta analysis, collaborators shipped samples as frozen whole blood, isolated PBMCs, or DNA extracted from either of those sample types.

The sequence was collected from a woman aged 50 to 60 with COVID-19, enrolled during active disease. The chain was built from TRBV18 and TRBJ2-3; a tentative D match to TRBD1 spans 7 bases. Sequencing was done on a sample of peripheral blood. The DNA sequence follows: TGTGCCAGCTCTCCGGGGGACAGTGGCGGAGATACGCAGTATTTT. It specifies CASSPGDSGGDTQYF.